This T cell receptor (beta chain) was documented in a study of post-analysis software for immune sequencing data. Study-wide context: Patients with relapsing-remitting, secondary progressive and progressive-relapsing multiple sclerosis courses were all represented. Study-wide findings and caveats: In patients, TRBV5-6, TRBV5-1 and TRBV20-1 belonged to five TRBV segments found more frequently than in controls.

With 2 bases removed from V and 3 bases from J, the gap between germline ends came to 14 bases. Germline V gene sequence: CDR1 SGHRS, CDR2 YFSETQ. The CDR3 extends over 16 amino acids. The TCR beta cDNA libraries contained unique molecular identifiers. Via MiXCR, TCRdb re-called the PCR reads, giving one row per CDR3 protein. Among some 450,000 distinct CDR3 sequences listed, roughly 45% were seen once. Comment on this clonotype: Its antigen remains unidentified.

The sample comprised blood. The source of this sequence is a girl aged 5 to 17 with multiple sclerosis. The chain employs TRBV5-1 and TRBJ2-2; D is uncertain. CDR3 protein: CASSFISEPHTGELFF. The CDR3 DNA is TGCGCCAGCAGCTTCATTTCGGAGCCCCACACCGGGGAGCTGTTTTTT. Drawing the rest from reference TRBV5-1 and TRBJ2-2, the complete variable domain is KAGVTQTPRYLIKTRGQQVTLSCSPISGHRSVSWYQQTPGQGLQFLFEYFSETQRNKGNFPGRFSGRQFSNSRSEMNVSTLELGDSALYLCASSFISEPHTGELFFGEGSRLTVL.